What follows describes a single T cell receptor (beta chain). Its antigen remains unknown. Assay: immunoSEQ multiplex PCR; the TCRdb copy retains only in-frame clones and omits some. The sample lists millions of clones, about 95% seen once, with 1.1% in the top ten. Positive CCR7 selection of CD45RO-negative cells yielded the naive CD8 cells, and terminally differentiated effector memory CD45RA+ cells were excluded. The donors, all of them Caucasian adults, lived in Nashville, Tennessee. Germline V lookup: CDR1 SGHVS, CDR2 FQNEAQ. V lost 7 bases to trimming and J lost 10 bases; unmatched junction nucleotides: 8. The CDR3 runs 13 residues. This sample stems from a study of shared clonotypes between healthy human individuals. Study conclusions and caveats: In general, naive subsets displayed greater estimated richness than memory subsets did.

Sequenced sample: naive CD8+ T cells sorted from blood. This sequence originates from a man aged 18 to 30 in good health. This chain uses TRBV7-8 with TRBJ2-3, with 10 nucleotides matching TRBD1. In DNA form, the CDR3 reads TGTGCCAGCACTGACCAGGGACAGGGGCCGCAGTATTTT. Protein sequence: CASTDQGQGPQYF. Complete variable domain (other parts from reference TRBV7-8 and TRBJ2-3): GAGVSQSPRYKVAKRGQDVALRCDPISGHVSLFWYQQALGQGPEFLTYFQNEAQLDKSGLPSDRFFAERPEGSVSTLKIQRTQQEDSAVYLCASTDQGQGPQYFGPGTRLTVL.